The TCR beta chain under discussion was sequenced for a study of shared clonotypes between healthy human individuals. Study-wide findings and caveats: Sequencing depth was expected to influence donor clonotype sharing.

Comment on this clone: As yet, its antigen is unknown.

Each cell subset's genomic DNA was divided evenly among several immunoSEQ plates. The protocol was immunoSEQ multiplex PCR, while the TCRdb copy is restricted to in-frame clones and leaves out a portion. The sample yields about 2.2 million clones, around 93% seen once. In the naive CD8 group, cells lacked CD45RO and were positively selected for CCR7, so terminally differentiated effector memory CD45RA+ cells were left out. The TCR sequence derives from a man between 18 and 35 years old in good health. Some clones in this sample may be carry-over from other donors' samples. Sequencing input: naive CD8+ T cells from PBMCs.

The CDR3 spells CASSNRQGSSPVTEAFF. The CDR3 DNA reads TGTGCCAGCAGCAACCGACAGGGGTCCTCCCCGGTGACTGAAGCTTTCTTT. The chain has TRBV7-9 and TRBJ1-1; 8 bases match TRBD1. Trimming took 5 bases from V and 5 from J; bases not matched to a gene: 16. Germline V gene data show CDR1 as SEHNR and CDR2 as FQNEAQ (reference sequence). This CDR3 region has 17 residues.